This T cell receptor (beta chain) came from a study of cytomegalovirus exposure and HLA in healthy donors. Germline V CDR1 and CDR2: SGHTA, FQGNSA. V gave up 2 bases and J gave up 5 bases; unmatched junction bases: 8. CDR3 length: 16 amino acids. Primers: 60 Vbeta forward and 13 Jbeta reverse. Profiling relied on immunoSEQ multiplex PCR, and the TCRdb table lists in-frame clones only, not all of them. The sample consists of 110,000 or so clones, approximately 75% of them appearing once. The clonotype was recovered from a man aged 50 or older in good health and CMV-seropositive. This chain links TRBV7-2 with TRBJ2-5; TRBD2 agrees at 10 bases. Material: PBMCs. The CDR3 loop reads CASSLRSSGSRETQYF. The DNA of the CDR3 is TGTGCCAGCAGCTTAAGATCTAGCGGGAGTCGGGAGACCCAGTACTTC.